This entry is about one TCR beta chain. Antigen specificity is unknown. The sample originates from a study of cytomegalovirus exposure and HLA in healthy donors. Overall study findings and caveats: As was reported, the classifier diagnosed cytomegalovirus status with high specificity and sensitivity. A later analysis, which compared TCR beta chains of equal frequency, found the HLA-associated ones more clonally expanded. In an earlier analysis, in approximately 570 donors, most V segments appeared productive either ~87% or ~30% of the time. Confirmation was obtained in vitro that a few CMV-associated chains are specific for CMV antigens.

This PCR relied on a set of 60 Vbeta primers and 13 Jbeta primers. Only in-frame clones appear in the TCRdb table, and some are missing; sequencing was by immunoSEQ multiplex PCR. Among about 59,000 clones listed, roughly 75% were seen once. V gave up 8 bases and J gave up 3 bases; unmatched junction bases: 6. This CDR3 is 17 amino acids long. In germline, CDR1 is SGHTA, CDR2 FQGNSA. Sequences were obtained from PBMCs. The receptor comes from a young man in good health and CMV-seropositive. The gene calls are TRBV7-2 and TRBJ2-6, with 14 bases that match TRBD2. This CDR3 is CASFRLAGGLGANVLTF. The CDR3 nucleotides are TGTGCCAGCTTCAGACTAGCGGGGGGGCTTGGGGCCAACGTCCTGACTTTC. Using reference TRBV7-2 and TRBJ2-6 for the parts outside the CDR3, the full variable domain is GAGVSQSPSNKVTEKGKDVELRCDPISGHTALYWYRQSLGQGLEFLIYFQGNSAPDKSGLPSDRFSAERTGGSVSTLTIQRTQQEDSAVYLCASFRLAGGLGANVLTFGAGSRLTVL.